The text below deals with one T cell receptor (beta chain). There is no known antigen for this receptor. Nothing much larger sits one base from this clone, and base qualities are not available. Library generation was performed with PCR. Sequencing instrument: Illumina HiSeq 2500. Molecular barcoding was employed in the preparation of TCR libraries, with unique molecular identifiers being used to normalize TCRbeta repertoire quantification. TCRdb cleaned the public reads at Q25 with fastp, built clones with MiXCR and kept in-frame beta chains. Each CDR3 protein gets just one entry, which takes the most common genes and DNA from the rows behind it. Present in this sample are some 530,000 distinct CDR3 sequences, 12% of which were seen just once. Together, the top ten hold less than 6.5% of the sample. This sample stems from a study of T-cell reconstitution after alpha-beta-depleted transplantation in children (dated by TCRdb to 2016 to 2017). Some background on the complete study: Using TCR repertoire profiling, the study quantitatively followed how T-cell immune reconstitution unfolded in children after TCRalphabeta/CD19-depleted allogeneic hematopoietic cell transplantation.

V is cut by 6 bases and J by 9 bases, and the space between the germline ends is 15 bases. Per the germline V gene (reference sequence), MNHNY is the CDR1 and SVGAGI is the CDR2. Measured from the cysteine to the phenylalanine, the CDR3 is 13 residues long. Only the CDR3 part of the read is kept: 39 bases, read in frame from the first base. This TCR was sampled from a human donor who donated a stem cell graft to a child with combined immunodeficiency. In this chain, TRBV6-6 is recombined with TRBJ2-1, with a weak D call of TRBD2 (5 bases match). The starting material was PBMCs from the stem cell graft donor, obtained from the stem cell graft. The sequence in DNA is TGTGCCAGCAGAGTGGGAGTGGTGACTGAGCAGTTCTTC. Its coded protein is CASRVGVVTEQFF.